This TCR beta chain is from a study of OX40 agonist ivuxolimab in advanced cancers. The study's findings and limits: Part of the nonresponder group also had normalized T-cell clonal expansion that was low.

Patients were excluded for autoimmune disease history or systemic immunosuppression. V was pared by 0 bases and J by 7 bases, with 10 bases of the junction left unmatched. The germline gives CDR1 SGHVS, CDR2 FNYEAQ. The CDR3 consists of 17 residues. About this clone: Its target is not known.

TCRdb keeps only in-frame clones here, not all; method: immunoSEQ multiplex PCR. The table lists 35,000 or so clones, 82% of them singletons. Material: CD4+ or CD8+ T cells sorted from blood, obtained in a trial of the OX40 agonist ivuxolimab. The rearrangement links TRBV7-6 to TRBJ2-1, with 9 bases matching TRBD1. The clonotype comes from an adult with an advanced solid tumor such as melanoma, head and neck, liver or kidney cancer. As DNA, the CDR3 is TGTGCCAGCAGCTTAGCTCCAGGGACAGGGCGCCCGAATGAGCAGTTCTTC. This codes for CASSLAPGTGRPNEQFF.